One sample yielded the 2 T cell receptor beta chains listed below, sequenced in a study of cytomegalovirus exposure and HLA in healthy donors. PCR used 60 Vbeta primers and 13 Jbeta primers. This table comes from immunoSEQ multiplex PCR, and its TCRdb copy is limited to in-frame clones, with some not included. The sample has 130,000 or so clones; around 80% are singletons. Material: PBMCs. These TCRs come from a woman under 30 in good health and CMV-seronegative.

The chain employs TRBV4-3 and TRBJ1-6; 9 nucleotides match TRBD1. The junction had 3 bases not matched to a gene; V was cut back by 3 bases and J by 6 bases. Germline CDR1 is LGHNA and CDR2 is YSLEER. The CDR3 is made up of 15 amino acids. The CDR3 spells CASSQMGQGNSPLHF. DNA of the CDR3: TGCGCCAGCAGCCAGATGGGACAGGGTAATTCACCCCTCCACTTT.

Here the CDR3 reads CASSLGRGSSYNEQFF. In DNA form, the CDR3 reads TGTGCCAGCAGCTTGGGCCGGGGGAGCTCCTACAATGAGCAGTTCTTC. The rearrangement links TRBV5-5 to TRBJ2-1; D is perhaps TRBD2 (6 bases). Germline values: CDR1 SGHKS, CDR2 YYEKEE (reference sequence). The CDR3 covers 16 residues. The V gene lost 0 bases and the J gene lost 0 bases, with 10 bases spanning the gap.